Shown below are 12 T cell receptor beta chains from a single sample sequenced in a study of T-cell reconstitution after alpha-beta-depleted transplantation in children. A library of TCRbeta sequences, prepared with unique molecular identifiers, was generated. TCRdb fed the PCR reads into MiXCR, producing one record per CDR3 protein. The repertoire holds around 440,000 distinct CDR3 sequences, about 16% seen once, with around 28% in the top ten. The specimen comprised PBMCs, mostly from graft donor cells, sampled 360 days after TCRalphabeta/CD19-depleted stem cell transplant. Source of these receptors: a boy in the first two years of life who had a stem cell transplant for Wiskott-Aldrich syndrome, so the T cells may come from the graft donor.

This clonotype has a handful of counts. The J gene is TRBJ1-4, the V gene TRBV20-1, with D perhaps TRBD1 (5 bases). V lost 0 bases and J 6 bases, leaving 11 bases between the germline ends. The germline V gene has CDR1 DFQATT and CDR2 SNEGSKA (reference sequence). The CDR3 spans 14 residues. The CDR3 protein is CSAREGPRDEKLFF. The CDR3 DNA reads TGCAGTGCTAGAGAGGGACCCCGGGATGAAAAACTGTTTTTT.

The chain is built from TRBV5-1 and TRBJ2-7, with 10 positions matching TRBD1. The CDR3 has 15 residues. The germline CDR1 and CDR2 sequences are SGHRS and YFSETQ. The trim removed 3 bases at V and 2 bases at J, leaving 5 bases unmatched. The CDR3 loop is CASSSTGGEAYEQYF. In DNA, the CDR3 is TGCGCCAGCAGCTCGACAGGGGGCGAGGCCTACGAGCAGTACTTC.

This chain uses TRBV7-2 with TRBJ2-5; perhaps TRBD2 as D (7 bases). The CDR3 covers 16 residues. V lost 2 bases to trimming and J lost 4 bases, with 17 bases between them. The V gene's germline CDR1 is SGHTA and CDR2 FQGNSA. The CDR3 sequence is CASSLRRGPPRETQYF. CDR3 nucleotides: TGTGCCAGCAGCTTAAGGCGGGGGCCACCCCGAGAGACCCAGTACTTC. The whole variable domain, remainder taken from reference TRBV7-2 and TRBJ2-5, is GAGVSQSPSNKVTEKGKDVELRCDPISGHTALYWYRQSLGQGLEFLIYFQGNSAPDKSGLPSDRFSAERTGGSVSTLTIQRTQQEDSAVYLCASSLRRGPPRETQYFGPGTRLLVL.

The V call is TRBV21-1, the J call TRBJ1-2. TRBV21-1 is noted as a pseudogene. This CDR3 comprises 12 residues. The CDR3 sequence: CASSEGSWGYTF. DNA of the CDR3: TGTGCCAGCAGCGAGGGAAGTTGGGGCTACACCTTC.

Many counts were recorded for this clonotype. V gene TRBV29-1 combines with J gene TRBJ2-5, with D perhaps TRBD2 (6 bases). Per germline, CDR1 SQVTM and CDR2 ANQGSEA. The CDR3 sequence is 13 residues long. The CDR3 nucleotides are TGCAGTTTCAGAAGGGACTTACAAGAGACCCAGTACTTC. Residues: CSFRRDLQETQYF.

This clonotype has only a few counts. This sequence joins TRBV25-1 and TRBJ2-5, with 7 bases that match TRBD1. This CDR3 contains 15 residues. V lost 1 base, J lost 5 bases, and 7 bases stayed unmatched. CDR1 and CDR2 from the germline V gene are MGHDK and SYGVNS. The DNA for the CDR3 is TGTGCCAGCAGTGAATCAGACAGGGTTGGGGAGACCCAGTACTTC. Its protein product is CASSESDRVGETQYF.

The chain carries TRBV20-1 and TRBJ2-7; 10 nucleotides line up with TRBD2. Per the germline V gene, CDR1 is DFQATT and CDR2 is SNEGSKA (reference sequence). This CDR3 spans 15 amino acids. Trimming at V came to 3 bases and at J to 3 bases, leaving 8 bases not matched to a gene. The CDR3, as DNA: TGCAGTGCTAGTAAGGCTAGCGGGAGACTCTACGAGCAGTACTTC. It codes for CSASKASGRLYEQYF.

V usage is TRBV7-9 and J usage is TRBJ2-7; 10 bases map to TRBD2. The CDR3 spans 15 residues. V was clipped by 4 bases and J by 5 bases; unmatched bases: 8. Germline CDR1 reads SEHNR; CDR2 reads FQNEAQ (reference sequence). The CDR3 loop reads CASSSTSGVKDEQYF. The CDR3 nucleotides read TGTGCCAGCAGCTCCACTAGCGGGGTAAAGGACGAGCAGTACTTC. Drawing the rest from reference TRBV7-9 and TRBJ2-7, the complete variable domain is DTGVSQNPRHKITKRGQNVTFRCDPISEHNRLYWYRQTLGQGPEFLTYFQNEAQLEKSRLLSDRFSAERPKGSFSTLEIQRTEQGDSAMYLCASSSTSGVKDEQYFGPGTRLTVT.

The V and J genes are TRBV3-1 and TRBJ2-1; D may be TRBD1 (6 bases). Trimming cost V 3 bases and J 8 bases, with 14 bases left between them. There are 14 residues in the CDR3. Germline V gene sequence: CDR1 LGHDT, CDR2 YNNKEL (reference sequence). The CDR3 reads CASSHRGGSDEQFF. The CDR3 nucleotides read TGTGCCAGCAGCCACAGGGGTGGTTCCGATGAGCAGTTCTTC.

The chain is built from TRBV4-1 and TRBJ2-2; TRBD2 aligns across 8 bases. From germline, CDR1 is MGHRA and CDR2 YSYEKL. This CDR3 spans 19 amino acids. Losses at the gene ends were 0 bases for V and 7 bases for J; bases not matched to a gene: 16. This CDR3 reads CASSQEISGTRHYNGELFF. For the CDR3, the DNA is TGCGCCAGCAGCCAAGAAATCTCCGGGACTAGACATTATAACGGGGAGCTGTTTTTT.

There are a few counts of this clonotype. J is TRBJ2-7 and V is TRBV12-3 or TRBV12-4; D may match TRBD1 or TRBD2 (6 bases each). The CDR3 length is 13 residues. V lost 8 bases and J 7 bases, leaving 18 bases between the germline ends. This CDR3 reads CASATTGAREQYF. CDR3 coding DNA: TGTGCCAGCGCTACCACGGGGGCGCGGGAGCAGTACTTC.

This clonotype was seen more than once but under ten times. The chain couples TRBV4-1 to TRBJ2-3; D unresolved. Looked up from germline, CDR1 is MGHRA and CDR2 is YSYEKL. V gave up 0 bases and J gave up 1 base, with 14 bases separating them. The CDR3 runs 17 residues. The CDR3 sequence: CASSQDRRHSRTDTQYF. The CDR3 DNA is TGCGCCAGCAGCCAAGATCGTCGACACAGCCGCACAGATACGCAGTATTTT.